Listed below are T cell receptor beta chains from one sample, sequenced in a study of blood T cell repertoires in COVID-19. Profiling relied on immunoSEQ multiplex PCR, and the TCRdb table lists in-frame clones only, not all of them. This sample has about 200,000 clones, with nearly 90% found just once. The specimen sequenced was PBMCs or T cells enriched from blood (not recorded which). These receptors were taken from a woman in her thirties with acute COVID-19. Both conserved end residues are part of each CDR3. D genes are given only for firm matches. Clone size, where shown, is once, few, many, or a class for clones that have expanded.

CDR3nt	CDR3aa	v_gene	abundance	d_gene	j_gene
TGTGCCAGCAGCTCCCTCGGGACAGGAATGAACACTGAAGCTTTCTTT	CASSSLGTGMNTEAFF	TRBV5-4	NA	TRBD1	TRBJ1-1
TGTGCCAGCAGCTTACTAGCGGGGTTCAGAGATACGCAGTATTTT	CASSLLAGFRDTQYF	TRBV7-2	NA	TRBD2	TRBJ2-3
TGTGCCAGCTCACCGGCCAGCACAGGGAACACTGAAGCTTTCTTT	CASSPASTGNTEAFF	TRBV18	NA	NA	TRBJ1-1
TGTGCCAGTAGGGGGGCGGCGACCCCAACTAATGAAAAACTGTTTTTT	CASRGAATPTNEKLFF	TRBV19	NA	NA	TRBJ1-4
TGTGCCAGCAGTTACGGGGACTTCCCCTTTTATGGCTACACCTTC	CASSYGDFPFYGYTF	TRBV6-5	NA	NA	TRBJ1-2
TGTGCCAGCAGCTTAGGGACTTTCCTCTCCTACAATGAGCAGTTCTTC	CASSLGTFLSYNEQFF	TRBV5-6	once	NA	TRBJ2-1
TGTGCCAGCAGTGAACCAGTGGCGCGGAATGAAAAACTGTTTTTT	CASSEPVARNEKLFF	TRBV2	NA	NA	TRBJ1-4
TGTGCCAGCAGCGTCGCCTCAGACGGGAGTTATGGCTACACCTTC	CASSVASDGSYGYTF	TRBV9	NA	NA	TRBJ1-2
TGTGCCTGGAGTGGGGCGGGGGGGTTCAATGAGCAGTTCTTC	CAWSGAGGFNEQFF	TRBV30	once	TRBD2	TRBJ2-1
TGTGCCAGCAGCTCCGTCTACGAGCAGTACTTC	CASSSVYEQYF	TRBV7-2	few	NA	TRBJ2-7
TGTGCCAGCAGCCTTCGTAATGAGCAGTTCTTC	CASSLRNEQFF	TRBV3-1/TRBV3-2	once	NA	TRBJ2-1
TGTGCCTGGAGTGTTTCAGGGGCCGGGGAGCTGTTTTTT	CAWSVSGAGELFF	TRBV30	NA	NA	TRBJ2-2
TGTGCCTGGAGCAGGGTGACCTACGAGCAGTACTTC	CAWSRVTYEQYF	TRBV30	NA	NA	TRBJ2-7
TGTGCCAGCAGCACGGACAGGAGCTCCTACGAGCAGTACTTC	CASSTDRSSYEQYF	TRBV7-6	NA	TRBD1	TRBJ2-7
TGTGCCAGCAGCGCCGACCAGGGATTCGGTTCACCCCTCCACTTT	CASSADQGFGSPLHF	TRBV7-6	NA	NA	TRBJ1-6
TGTGCCAGCAGCTTAGGCGGGACAGGGTTCGGCTACACCTTC	CASSLGGTGFGYTF	TRBV7-9	NA	TRBD1	TRBJ1-2
TGTGCCAGCAGCGAAAACCCCGGCTCCTACGAGCAGTACTTC	CASSENPGSYEQYF	TRBV2	NA	NA	TRBJ2-7
TGTGCCACCAGTGACCTCGGTGGGCCTGGGGAGACCCAGTACTTC	CATSDLGGPGETQYF	TRBV24-1	NA	NA	TRBJ2-5
TGCGCCAGCAGCCAAGGGAACTCCGGGACAGACAATGAGCAGTTCTTC	CASSQGNSGTDNEQFF	TRBV4-1	NA	TRBD1	TRBJ2-1
TGTGCCAGCAGCCCCCGTCCACTAGCTCGATCTGTAGAGACCCAGTACTTC	CASSPRPLARSVETQYF	TRBV7-8	NA	NA	TRBJ2-5
TGCGCCAGCAGCCAAGATCTGGCGGTCTATGGCTACACCTTC	CASSQDLAVYGYTF	TRBV4-1	NA	NA	TRBJ1-2
TGTGCCAGCAGTCCCTACCCCCGGACAGGGGAGCCTGAAGCTTTCTTT	CASSPYPRTGEPEAFF	TRBV27	NA	TRBD1	TRBJ1-1
TGTGCCAGCAGTTTAGGGACTAGCGGACTCACAGATACGCAGTATTTT	CASSLGTSGLTDTQYF	TRBV27	NA	TRBD2	TRBJ2-3
TGTGCCAGCAGCGTAGTCGCCGAACCCAGGGGCGGCTACACCTTC	CASSVVAEPRGGYTF	TRBV9	NA	NA	TRBJ1-2
TGTGCCAGCAAGCGGAGATCTAGCACAGATACGCAGTATTTT	CASKRRSSTDTQYF	TRBV2	NA	NA	TRBJ2-3
TGTGCCAGCAGCTTCCAGGGACTTTACTCTGGGGCCAACGTCCTGACTTTC	CASSFQGLYSGANVLTF	TRBV5-6	NA	NA	TRBJ2-6
TGTGCCAGCAGCCAGACAGGACTCACTGAAGCTTTCTTT	CASSQTGLTEAFF	TRBV13	NA	NA	TRBJ1-1
TGTGCCAATGGGGGAGGGAGCACAGATACGCAGTATTTT	CANGGGSTDTQYF	TRBV2	NA	TRBD2	TRBJ2-3
TGTGCCAGCAGCTTATTTGTAGCCGGGACAGGGGCCTATGGCTACACCTTC	CASSLFVAGTGAYGYTF	TRBV7-2	NA	TRBD1	TRBJ1-2
TGTGCCAGCAGCCTATCCGCGGACTATGGCTACACCTTC	CASSLSADYGYTF	TRBV7-6	once	NA	TRBJ1-2
TGTGCCAGCAGCTTAACTTCCAGCGAGAACACCGGGGAGCTGTTTTTT	CASSLTSSENTGELFF	TRBV7-7	NA	NA	TRBJ2-2
TGTGCTAGTCGGGGGGACAGGAGAGTACTATGGAGGTTCGCCGGGGAGCTGTTTTTT	CASRGDRRVLWRFAGELFF	TRBV12-5	NA	NA	TRBJ2-2
TGTGCCAGCGGGTTTCGCAGGGGTGAAAAACTGTTTTTT	CASGFRRGEKLFF	TRBV6-5	NA	NA	TRBJ1-4
TGTGCCAGTAGTATTAAAACAGGTTCCACGGGGGATGAGCAGTTCTTC	CASSIKTGSTGDEQFF	TRBV19	NA	NA	TRBJ2-1
TGCGCCAGCAGCGCACAGGGAGGGAGCAATGGCTACACCTTC	CASSAQGGSNGYTF	TRBV5-1	NA	NA	TRBJ1-2
TGTGCCAGCATACCTTCACAGGGTACCCTCCACTTT	CASIPSQGTLHF	TRBV21-1	NA	NA	TRBJ1-6
TGTGCCAGCAGCCAGAGACAGACCTACGAGCAGTACTTC	CASSQRQTYEQYF	TRBV3-1/TRBV3-2	NA	NA	TRBJ2-7